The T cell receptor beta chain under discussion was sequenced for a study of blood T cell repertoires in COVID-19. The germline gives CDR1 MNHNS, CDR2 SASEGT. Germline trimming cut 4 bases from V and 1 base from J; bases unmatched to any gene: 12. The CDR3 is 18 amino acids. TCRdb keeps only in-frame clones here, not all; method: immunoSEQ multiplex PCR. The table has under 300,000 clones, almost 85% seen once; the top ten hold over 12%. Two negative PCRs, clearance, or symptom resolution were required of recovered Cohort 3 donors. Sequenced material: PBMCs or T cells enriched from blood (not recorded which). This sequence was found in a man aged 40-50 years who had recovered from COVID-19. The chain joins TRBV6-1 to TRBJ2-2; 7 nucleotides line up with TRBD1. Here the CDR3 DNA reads TGTGCCAGCAGTGTTATAAAACAGGGGATCTTGAACACCGGGGAGCTGTTTTTT. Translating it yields CASSVIKQGILNTGELFF.